Each of the 24 T cell receptor beta chains below was sequenced from the same sample in a study of T cell changes during pregnancy in multiple sclerosis. Sequenced by immunoSEQ multiplex PCR; TCRdb stores in-frame clones only, minus some. The table lists around 48,000 clones, about 92% of them singletons. Here the sequenced sample was CD8+ T cells from peripheral blood mononuclear cells, taken before pregnancy. These receptors all come from a female donor with multiple sclerosis, enrolled in a pregnancy study.

The chain carries TRBV2 and TRBJ2-3, with 9 bases fitting TRBD2. J was trimmed by 4 bases and V by 9 bases; bases with no gene match: 11. The CDR3 length is 15 residues. Germline V gives CDR1 SNHLY, CDR2 FYNNEI. The CDR3 sequence: CARSPDSGGPDTQYF. Here the CDR3 DNA reads TGTGCCAGAAGTCCCGACAGCGGGGGGCCAGATACGCAGTATTTT.

This chain connects TRBV6-5 to TRBJ1-1; 8 bases align to TRBD1. In germline, CDR1 is MNHEY, CDR2 SVGAGI. Trimming cost V 2 bases and J 4 bases; bases outside gene matches: 6. The CDR3 contains 15 residues. The DNA of the CDR3 is TGTGCCAGCAGTTACCTCGGACAGGGAGGCACTGAAGCTTTCTTT. Translating it yields CASSYLGQGGTEAFF.

The chain couples TRBV6-5 to TRBJ1-1; D is possibly TRBD1 (5 bases). CDR1 and CDR2 from the germline V gene are MNHEY and SVGAGI. The CDR3 sequence is 16 residues long. Trimming left V 0 bases short and J 8 bases short, with 19 bases between. The CDR3 sequence: CASSYSIGQGFPEAFF. CDR3 DNA sequence: TGTGCCAGCAGTTACTCGATCGGGCAGGGCTTTCCGGAAGCTTTCTTT.

The chain uses TRBV15 and TRBJ2-3, with 8 bases that match TRBD2. Germline CDR1 and CDR2: LNHNV and YYDKDF (reference sequence). The CDR3 runs to 17 residues. Unmatched junction bases numbered 14, after V lost 4 bases and J lost 5 bases. CDR3 sequence: CATSTIFGGGSGDTQYF. The CDR3 nucleotides read TGTGCCACCAGCACCATCTTTGGCGGGGGGTCAGGAGATACGCAGTATTTT.

The V and J genes are TRBV5-6 and TRBJ2-3; TRBD2 matches at 8 bases. The V gene's germline CDR1 is SGHDT and CDR2 YYEEEE. The CDR3 has 15 amino acids. V gave up 3 bases and J gave up 3 bases; unmatched junction bases: 6. This CDR3 reads CASSYYSGGTDTQYF. The CDR3, as DNA: TGTGCCAGCAGCTACTACAGCGGGGGTACAGATACGCAGTATTTT. The entire variable domain, with the rest obtained from reference TRBV5-6 and TRBJ2-3, is as follows: DAGVTQSPTHLIKTRGQQVTLRCSPKSGHDTVSWYQQALGQGPQFIFQYYEEEERQRGNFPDRFSGHQFPNYSSELNVNALLLGDSALYLCASSYYSGGTDTQYFGPGTRLTVL.

The chain links TRBV10-3 to TRBJ2-1, with TRBD1 as a possible D gene (5 bases). Germline V lookup: CDR1 ENHRY, CDR2 SYGVKD. The V end lost 2 bases, the J end lost 3 bases, and 14 bases lay between the germline ends. The CDR3 is 16 amino acids. CDR3 loop: CAISEGSAQGYNEQFF. CDR3 DNA: TGTGCCATCAGTGAGGGAAGCGCTCAGGGCTACAATGAGCAGTTCTTC.

The rearrangement links TRBV6-4 to TRBJ2-3, with 16 bases fitting TRBD2. V lost 5 bases and J lost 4; bases outside the gene matches: 3. This CDR3 is built from 16 residues. The germline CDR1 and CDR2 sequences are MRHNA and SNTAGT. CDR3 sequence reads: CASSTGTSGGADTQYF. The CDR3 nucleotides read TGTGCCAGCAGTACCGGGACTAGCGGGGGGGCAGATACGCAGTATTTT.

This clone was picked up one time. The germline gene is not matched at one end of the junction; a read error may be the cause. The gene calls are TRBV7-9 and TRBJ1-1, with a tentative D call TRBD1 (6 bases). The CDR3 contains 14 residues. Germline V CDR1 and CDR2: SEHNR, FQNEAQ (reference sequence). CDR3 protein: CASILEGGDPEAFF. CDR3 sequence (DNA): TGTGCCAGCATCTTAGAGGGGGGGGACCCTGAAGCTTTCTTT.

V and J are TRBV15 and TRBJ1-2, with D uncertain. CDR3 size: 15 residues. Trimming shortened V by 8 bases and J by 0 bases, and 16 bases separated the two germline ends. Per the germline V gene, CDR1 is LNHNV and CDR2 is YYDKDF (reference sequence). In DNA, the CDR3 is TGTGCCACCCTCGGGGAGGTTAGAGCTAACTATGGCTACACCTTC. It codes for CATLGEVRANYGYTF.

The gene calls are TRBV10-3 and TRBJ1-4; the match to TRBD1 covers 8 bases. The germline V gene encodes CDR1 ENHRY and CDR2 SYGVKD. Germline trimming cut 10 bases from V and 4 bases from J; bases unmatched to any gene: 5. The CDR3 totals 13 residues. CDR3 sequence reads: CATQGAGNEKLFF. The CDR3 DNA sequence: TGTGCCACCCAGGGGGCCGGTAATGAAAAACTGTTTTTT.

This clone was counted a single time. The rearrangement links TRBV6-6 to TRBJ1-2, with a tentative D call TRBD1 (6 bases). CDR3 length: 16 residues. V was trimmed by 6 bases and J by 0 bases, leaving 17 bases between them. CDR1 and CDR2 from the germline V gene are MNHNY and SVGAGI (reference sequence). The CDR3 loop is CASRPLGQTANYGYTF. The CDR3 region has the DNA TGTGCCAGCAGACCGCTAGGACAGACGGCTAACTATGGCTACACCTTC.

The chain uses TRBV5-5 and TRBJ2-3; 11 positions agree with TRBD2. This CDR3 region has 16 residues. Germline trimming cut 0 bases from V and 4 bases from J; bases unmatched to any gene: 4. From germline, CDR1 is SGHKS and CDR2 YYEKEE (reference sequence). CDR3 amino acids: CASSLVTSGDPDTQYF. DNA for the CDR3: TGTGCCAGCAGCTTGGTGACTAGCGGGGACCCAGATACGCAGTATTTT.

The chain carries TRBV15 and TRBJ2-2; 11 nucleotides agree with TRBD1. This CDR3 region has 16 residues. V shed 5 bases and J 4 bases; nucleotides not matched to a gene: 6. Germline V CDR1 and CDR2: LNHNV, YYDKDF (reference sequence). The CDR3 sequence: CATSPGQGAGTGELFF. In nucleotides, the CDR3 is TGTGCCACCAGCCCCGGACAGGGGGCTGGCACCGGGGAGCTGTTTTTT.

The chain has TRBV25-1 and TRBJ2-7; D is unclear. Germline loops: CDR1 MGHDK, CDR2 SYGVNS. This CDR3 comprises 11 residues. V lost 4 bases and J lost 3, with 4 bases in between. CDR3 DNA: TGTGCCAGCAGTGCCTACTACGAGCAGTACTTC. Translated, it gives CASSAYYEQYF.

The chain carries TRBV29-1 and TRBJ2-2; 9 nucleotides align to TRBD1. The CDR3 covers 12 residues. With V trimmed by 5 bases and J by 7 bases, 2 bases remained unmatched. Germline V CDR1 and CDR2: SQVTM, ANQGSEA. The CDR3 here is CSVTGGIGELFF. The CDR3 nucleotides are TGCAGCGTTACAGGGGGCATCGGGGAGCTGTTTTTT.

The V call is TRBV4-3, the J call TRBJ2-1; 14 bases are shared with TRBD2. V trimming: 1 base; J trimming: 9 bases; junction bases outside the gene matches: 8. This CDR3 region has 17 residues. Per the germline V gene, CDR1 is LGHNA and CDR2 is YSLEER. The CDR3, as DNA: TGCGCCAGCAGCCAAGTTGGGCAGACTAGCGGGGGGGGTGAGCAGTTCTTC. Translation gives CASSQVGQTSGGGEQFF.

This chain links TRBV5-1 with TRBJ1-1; D uncertain. V gave up 0 bases and J gave up 1 base, with 13 bases separating them. This CDR3 contains 16 residues. Looked up from germline, CDR1 is SGHRS and CDR2 is YFSETQ. The CDR3 nucleotides read TGCGCCAGCAGCTTGGCCGACATGGGCACGAACACTGAAGCTTTCTTT. The encoded protein is CASSLADMGTNTEAFF.

The rearrangement uses TRBV6-5 and TRBJ1-5; 7 bases match TRBD1. V dropped 4 bases and J dropped 3; count of bases not matched to a gene: 9. The CDR3 sequence is 16 residues long. Looked up from germline, CDR1 is MNHEY and CDR2 is SVGAGI. CDR3 in DNA: TGTGCCAGCAGTTCCCCGGGACAGTCCCTCAATCAGCCCCAGCATTTT. This encodes CASSSPGQSLNQPQHF.

This clone was seen a few times. CDR3 coding DNA: TGTGCCAGCAGCTTAGAAACAGAGGGCCGATACAATGAGCAGTTCTTC. This sequence encodes CASSLETEGRYNEQFF. The chain links TRBV11-2 to TRBJ2-1; perhaps TRBD2 as D (5 bases). Per the germline V gene, CDR1 is SGHAT and CDR2 is FQNNGV. The CDR3 loop spans 16 amino acids. Trimming took 0 bases from V and 4 from J, leaving 13 bases between them.

This chain uses TRBV7-9 with TRBJ1-1, with 8 bases that match TRBD1. Losses at the gene ends were 4 bases for V and 1 base for J; bases not matched to a gene: 11. The length of the CDR3 is 17 residues. Germline V gene sequence: CDR1 SEHNR, CDR2 FQNEAQ (reference sequence). This CDR3 is CASSSTTGALRNTEAFF. CDR3 DNA: TGTGCCAGCAGCTCCACGACAGGGGCTCTGAGGAACACTGAAGCTTTCTTT.

The chain uses TRBV9 and TRBJ1-6; D is ambiguous. From germline, CDR1 is SGDLS and CDR2 YYNGEE. V lost 1 base and J 9 bases, leaving 14 bases between the germline ends. The CDR3 runs to 15 residues. CDR3 nucleotides: TGTGCCAGCAGCGTATCCGGGAGGTTTGGTTCACCCCTCCACTTT. This sequence encodes CASSVSGRFGSPLHF.

The CDR3 nucleotides are TGTGCCACCAGCCCCAAGCGAATGGACAGTGCCGAGGAGGATGAAAAACTGTTTTTT. This translates into CATSPKRMDSAEEDEKLFF. The chain carries TRBV15 and TRBJ1-4; maybe TRBD1 (6 bases). CDR1 and CDR2 from the germline V gene are LNHNV and YYDKDF (reference sequence). V dropped 5 bases and J dropped 6 bases, with 28 bases sitting between them. This CDR3 is built from 19 residues.

The CDR3 protein is CASSPPSEGAYGNSPLHF. CDR3 nucleotide sequence: TGTGCCAGCAGTCCGCCTTCCGAGGGGGCGTATGGTAATTCACCCCTCCACTTT. V is TRBV27 and J is TRBJ1-6, with 7 bases lining up with TRBD1. The CDR3 is made up of 18 amino acids. The V gene end was trimmed by 5 bases and the J gene end by 6 bases; junction bases not matched to a gene: 16. Germline V gene sequence: CDR1 MNHEY, CDR2 SMNVEV (reference sequence).

In DNA, the CDR3 is TGTGCCAGCAGTTTTGCGGGCCACGCCGAGGCCTATGGCTACACCTTC. This encodes CASSFAGHAEAYGYTF. The chain combines TRBV5-5 with TRBJ1-2; no clear D. Germline V CDR1 and CDR2: SGHKS, YYEKEE (reference sequence). Trimming left V 5 bases short and J 4 bases short, with 21 bases between. The CDR3 covers 16 residues.